Detailed here is one T cell receptor beta chain. The CDR3 runs 20 residues. Germline CDR1 reads SGDLS; CDR2 reads YYNGEE. Trimming cost V 0 bases and J 9 bases, with 31 bases left between them. These data belong to a study of shared T cell receptors in the human thymus. Libraries were prepared by immunoSEQ multiplex PCR; TCRdb keeps only in-frame clonotypes and omits some of them. The sample consists of hundreds of thousands of clones, 95% of them appearing once. Material for sequencing was thymocytes. The sequence was collected from a human donor. This chain joins TRBV9 and TRBJ2-1; D might be TRBD2 (5 bases). The CDR3: CASSVDCGWPWVGGVGEQFF. CDR3 DNA: TGTGCCAGCAGCGTAGATTGCGGTTGGCCCTGGGTAGGAGGTGTCGGTGAGCAGTTCTTC.